The entry that follows covers one T cell receptor beta chain sequence. The antigen is undetermined. Every donor contributed roughly 10 milliliters of peripheral blood by blood draw. This record belongs to a study of blood T cells in healthy people across ages. CDR1 and CDR2 (germline): MNHEY, SVGEGT. CDR3 length: 16 residues. V was clipped by 0 bases and J by 6 bases; unmatched bases: 7. Primed by a sample-barcoded 5' primer and a J-beta primer mix, a second PCR proceeded for 7 to 11 cycles. TCRdb re-derived calls from the 5' RACE reads in MiXCR, one entry per CDR3 protein. The profile shows around 650,000 distinct CDR3 sequences, roughly two fifths of them singletons. Study-level results: The CMV status of each donor remained undetermined, and this could have confounded shifts in expanded clonotypes. Naive T cell percentage strongly correlated with TCR beta diversity.

The chain uses TRBV6-2 or TRBV6-3 and TRBJ2-2; 7 bases fit TRBD2. The sequence was collected from a man older than 75 in good health. Sequencing was carried out using blood. CDR3 region: CASSYSPTSSPGELFF. The CDR3 region has the DNA TGTGCCAGCAGTTACTCCCCGACTAGCTCCCCCGGGGAGCTGTTTTTT.